The 22 T cell receptor beta chains below come from one sample, sequenced in a study of regulatory T cells in long-lasting Graves disease. Investigators prepared the TCR beta libraries by applying iRepertoire HTBI primers and Arm-PCR of CDR3 regions. A single record per CDR3 protein comes from TCRdb applying MiXCR to the multiplex PCR reads. The top ten hold 38% of the sample, which has hundreds of thousands of distinct CDR3 sequences, more than 15% seen once. Time point of the sample: newly diagnosed GD, antithyroid drugs for less than 3 months. PBMC-extracted RNA yielded the TCR library. Sample: peripheral blood mononuclear cells (PBMCs), taken at new diagnosis, from a patient treated with antithyroid drugs. Every receptor here comes from a female donor with Graves disease.

This clonotype was observed at least ten times. This chain uses TRBV25-1 with TRBJ2-3; 9 positions match TRBD2. V shed 1 base and J 4 bases; nucleotides not matched to a gene: 9. The CDR3 runs 17 residues. Germline values: CDR1 MGHDK, CDR2 SYGVNS. In DNA, the CDR3 is TGTGCCAGCAGTGAATTGGGAGGCGGGAGGGTTGCAGATACGCAGTATTTT. The encoded protein is CASSELGGGRVADTQYF. The entire variable domain, with the rest obtained from reference TRBV25-1 and TRBJ2-3, is as follows: EADIYQTPRYLVIGTGKKITLECSQTMGHDKMYWYQQDPGMELHLIHYSYGVNSTEKGDLSSESTVSRIRTEHFPLTLESARPSHTSQYLCASSELGGGRVADTQYFGPGTRLTVL.

This clonotype was detected many times. This sequence joins TRBV7-9 and TRBJ2-1; D not certain. Germline values: CDR1 SEHNR, CDR2 FQNEAQ (reference sequence). V lost 1 base, J lost 4 bases, and 8 bases lay in between. The CDR3 covers 14 residues. CDR3 protein: CASSLGTVYNEQFF. CDR3 sequence (DNA): TGTGCCAGCAGCTTAGGTACAGTTTACAATGAGCAGTTCTTC.

This clonotype has at least ten counts. In nucleotides, the CDR3 is TGTGCCAGTACTGGGGGCTTCCGAAACGACGACGAGCAGTACTTC. Translating it yields CASTGGFRNDDEQYF. This chain uses TRBV19 with TRBJ2-7; tentative D call: TRBD1 (6 bases). The CDR3 runs to 15 residues. V dropped 7 bases and J dropped 5 bases, with 21 bases sitting between them. Germline V lookup: CDR1 LNHDA, CDR2 SQIVND (reference sequence). Based on the CDR3 plus reference TRBV19 and TRBJ2-7, the full variable domain is DGGITQSPKYLFRKEGQNVTLSCEQNLNHDAMYWYRQDPGQGLRLIYYSQIVNDFQKGDIAEGYSVSREKKESFPLTVTSAQKNPTAFYLCASTGGFRNDDEQYFGPGTRLTVT.

This clonotype was found many times. This chain links TRBV5-1 with TRBJ2-5; 7 bases map to TRBD1. V lost 5 bases and J lost 3; bases outside the gene matches: 7. Germline V gene data show CDR1 as SGHRS and CDR2 as YFSETQ. The CDR3 loop spans 14 amino acids. DNA for the CDR3: TGCGCCAGCAGTCAAGAGGGGACAGAAGAGACCCAGTACTTC. This encodes CASSQEGTEETQYF.

The rearrangement links TRBV5-1 to TRBJ2-1; D remains ambiguous. Deletions cut 0 bases from V and 8 bases from J, with 9 bases between. CDR3 length: 13 residues. Germline CDR1 is SGHRS and CDR2 is YFSETQ. The CDR3 DNA reads TGCGCCAGCAGCTTGGTGGGGTCTGATGAGCAGTTCTTC. Translating gives CASSLVGSDEQFF. The variable domain in full, with the rest retrieved from reference TRBV5-1 and TRBJ2-1, is KAGVTQTPRYLIKTRGQQVTLSCSPISGHRSVSWYQQTPGQGLQFLFEYFSETQRNKGNFPGRFSGRQFSNSRSEMNVSTLELGDSALYLCASSLVGSDEQFFGPGTRLTVL.

The sample holds a few counts of this clonotype. A far larger clone is one nucleotide away, so this likely arose from a read error. This chain uses TRBV11-3 with TRBJ2-1, with D hard to call. Germline CDR1 and CDR2: SGHNT and YENEEA. The CDR3 has 11 residues. CDR3 coding DNA: TGTGCCAGCACCAAACTCAATACGCAGTGTTTT. Its translation is CASTKLNTQCF.

At least ten counts were recorded for this clonotype. The CDR3 DNA is TGCAGTGCTGCAATACCGACAGCGACTAGTGGAAACACCATATATTTT. Translated: CSAAIPTATSGNTIYF. The chain uses TRBV20-1 and TRBJ1-3, with D possibly being TRBD1 (5 bases). Per germline, CDR1 DFQATT and CDR2 SNEGSKA (reference sequence). The CDR3 sequence is 16 residues long. The V end lost 5 bases, the J end lost 3 bases, and 20 bases lay between the germline ends.

This clonotype was observed many times. J is TRBJ2-2 and V is TRBV7-2; D remains ambiguous. The V and J ends lost 1 base and 6 bases respectively, with 6 bases between them. The V gene's germline CDR1 is SGHTA and CDR2 FQGNSA. This CDR3 contains 13 residues. CDR3 sequence reads: CASSLVTAGELFF. In nucleotides, the CDR3 is TGTGCCAGCAGCTTAGTAACGGCCGGGGAGCTGTTTTTT.

This chain joins TRBV28 and TRBJ2-7; unclear D gene. The length of the CDR3 is 11 residues. In germline, CDR1 is MDHEN, CDR2 SYDVKM. V lost 1 base to trimming and J lost 3 bases, with 1 base between them. In DNA, the CDR3 is TGTGCCAGCAGTTTATACTACGAGCAGTACTTC. Its translation: CASSLYYEQYF.

This clonotype was observed many times. The CDR3 loop reads CASRGTGNYGYTF. As DNA, the CDR3 is TGTGCCAGCAGGGGGACAGGAAACTATGGCTACACCTTC. The J gene is TRBJ1-2, the V gene TRBV6-1; 8 bases are a match to TRBD1. The V and J ends lost 6 bases and 2 bases, in that order; junction bases with no gene match: 2. The CDR3 consists of 13 residues. Germline CDR1 and CDR2: MNHNS and SASEGT.

As regards this clonotype: At one boundary the junction diverges from the germline segment, which might be a read error. This chain connects TRBV5-1 to TRBJ2-1; 7 nucleotides align to TRBD2. This CDR3 contains 15 residues. The germline CDR1 and CDR2 sequences are SGHRS and YFSETQ. The CDR3 loop is CANSKSGTNYNEQFF. DNA of the CDR3: TGCGCCAACAGCAAGAGCGGGACTAACTACAATGAGCAGTTCTTC.

The chain links TRBV20-1 to TRBJ2-3, with TRBD2 identical over 8 bases. The DNA matches TRBJ2-7 better at its end, which makes the J call doubtful. The CDR3 is made up of 18 amino acids. The germline V gene encodes CDR1 DFQATT and CDR2 SNEGSKA (reference sequence). The CDR3 reads CSARHSRGVTSGAYEQYF. The CDR3 DNA sequence: TGCAGTGCTAGACATTCCCGGGGAGTTACTAGCGGAGCCTACGAGCAGTACTTC.

This clonotype was seen ten or more times. One end of the junction is discordant with germline, which a read error may explain. The gene calls are TRBV7-9 and TRBJ1-5; D unresolved. From germline, CDR1 is SEHNR and CDR2 FQNEAQ (reference sequence). The CDR3 is 14 residues long. DNA of the CDR3: TGTGCCAGCGGCTTGAAGGACCCCAATCAGCCCCAGCATTTT. This translates into CASGLKDPNQPQHF.

The chain joins TRBV5-4 to TRBJ2-7; D perhaps matches TRBD2 (6 bases). Germline V CDR1 and CDR2: SGHNT, YYREEE (reference sequence). The germline V and J ends were trimmed by 0 bases and 7 bases, with 14 bases remaining between them. The CDR3 is 14 residues long. CDR3 region: CASSLGGLRREQYF. CDR3 DNA: TGTGCCAGCAGCTTGGGGGGACTCCGTAGGGAGCAGTACTTC.

In its sample, this clonotype was seen a few times. The chain recombines TRBV5-4 with TRBJ2-2; D is tentatively TRBD1 or TRBD2 (5 bases each). The ends were cut back, 6 bases at V and 6 bases at J, with 12 bases in the middle. CDR3 size: 13 residues. Germline CDR1 and CDR2: SGHNT and YYREEE (reference sequence). CDR3 coding DNA: TGTGCCAGCACTATGGGGGTTTCCGGGGAGCTGTTTTTT. This translates into CASTMGVSGELFF.

This clonotype was found many times. The genes are TRBV6-1 and TRBJ1-1, with D possibly matching TRBD1 (5 bases). Trimming took off 9 bases at V and 2 bases at J, with 13 bases between the two ends. CDR3 length: 13 residues. Germline CDR1 is MNHNS and CDR2 is SASEGT. The CDR3 sequence is CASRRGVNTEAFF. Written as DNA, the CDR3 is TGTGCCAGTCGACGAGGGGTTAACACTGAAGCTTTCTTT.

Many counts were recorded for this clonotype. This chain joins TRBV5-1 and TRBJ2-7; 7 bases map to TRBD2. Looked up from germline, CDR1 is SGHRS and CDR2 is YFSETQ. The length of the CDR3 is 15 residues. The trim removed 4 bases at V and 6 bases at J, leaving 13 bases unmatched. The CDR3 loop is CASSGEAGPQSEQYF. CDR3 DNA: TGCGCCAGCAGCGGGGAAGCGGGACCGCAATCCGAGCAGTACTTC.

This clonotype was counted once. This may arise from a read error, as a much more abundant clone is one base away. The chain combines TRBV19 with TRBJ2-1; TRBD2 is a possible D gene (6 bases). The germline V and J ends were trimmed by 5 bases and 10 bases, with 18 bases remaining between them. The V gene's germline CDR1 is LNHDA and CDR2 SQIVND (reference sequence). This CDR3 is built from 14 residues. The CDR3 loop reads CASSAGGVEYEQFF. The DNA for the CDR3 is TGTGCCAGTAGTGCCGGCGGGGTGGAGTACGAGCAGTTCTTC.

This clonotype was recorded at least ten times. The chain has TRBV5-4 and TRBJ2-7; D ambiguous. V was shortened by 6 bases and J by 3 bases, with 16 bases between the two germline ends. The CDR3 extends over 14 amino acids. In germline, CDR1 is SGHNT, CDR2 YYREEE (reference sequence). CDR3 sequence reads: CASTPGLKGYEQYF. The DNA for the CDR3 is TGTGCCAGCACCCCCGGGCTAAAGGGCTACGAGCAGTACTTC.

Concerning this clonotype: The conserved final phenylalanine or tryptophan is absent from the CDR3, which likely points to a read error. This rearrangement joins TRBV18 to TRBJ2-5; D is unclear. The CDR3 is made up of 14 amino acids. Germline assignment: CDR1 KGHSH and CDR2 LQKENI. Here the CDR3 DNA reads TGTGCCAGCTCACCGGCCCCCGTCCAAGACACCCAGTACTGC. This codes for CASSPAPVQDTQYC.

Ten or more counts support this clonotype. J is TRBJ1-6 and V is TRBV6-5; D gene uncertain. V was trimmed by 1 base and J by 7 bases, leaving 5 bases between them. The CDR3 has 13 residues. The germline V gene encodes CDR1 MNHEY and CDR2 SVGAGI. DNA of the CDR3: TGTGCCAGCAGTTACTACCTCAATTCACCCCTCCACTTT. Protein sequence: CASSYYLNSPLHF.

The J gene is TRBJ2-1, the V gene TRBV12-3 or TRBV12-4, with D possibly TRBD1 on 5 matching bases. The CDR3 length is 14 residues. The V end was cut by 3 bases, the J end by 4 bases, with 10 bases between. The CDR3 DNA sequence: TGTGCCAGCAGTTTTCCGGACAAATACAATGAGCAGTTCTTC. Protein sequence: CASSFPDKYNEQFF.